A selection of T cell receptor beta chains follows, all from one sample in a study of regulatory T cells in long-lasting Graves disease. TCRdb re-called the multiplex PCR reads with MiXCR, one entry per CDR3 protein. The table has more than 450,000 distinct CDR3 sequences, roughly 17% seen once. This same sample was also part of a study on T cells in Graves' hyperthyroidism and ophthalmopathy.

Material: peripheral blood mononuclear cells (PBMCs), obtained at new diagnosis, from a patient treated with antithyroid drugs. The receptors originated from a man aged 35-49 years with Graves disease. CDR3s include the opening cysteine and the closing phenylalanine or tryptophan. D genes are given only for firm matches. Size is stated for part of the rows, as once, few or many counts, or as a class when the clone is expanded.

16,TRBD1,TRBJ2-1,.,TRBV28,TGTGCCAGCAAGATGGACCCGGGACAGTCCTACAATGAGCAGTTCTTC,CASKMDPGQSYNEQFF
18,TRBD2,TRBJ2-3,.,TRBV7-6,TGTGCCAGCAGCTTAGTAGTTCCTAGCGGGGTTCGAGCAGATACGCAGTATTTT,CASSLVVPSGVRADTQYF
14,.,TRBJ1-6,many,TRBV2,TGTGCCAGCAGTTCCGACAGCTATAATTCACCCCTCCACTTT,CASSSDSYNSPLHF
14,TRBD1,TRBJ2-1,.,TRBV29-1,TGCAGCGTCTTAGGGGGCCAGGGGGCTAATGAGCAGTTCTTC,CSVLGGQGANEQFF
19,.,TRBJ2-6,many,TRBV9,TGTGCCAGCAGCGGTCCCGGGAGTAGGCTGTATTCTGGGGCCAACGTCCTGACTTTC,CASSGPGSRLYSGANVLTF
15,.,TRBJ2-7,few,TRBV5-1,TGCGCCAGCAGCTTGACGATAGGGAACTCGCGCGAGCAGTACTTC,CASSLTIGNSREQYF
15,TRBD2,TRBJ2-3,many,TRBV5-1,TGCGCCAGCAGCTTGGCTAGCGGCCAGACAGATACGCAGTATTTT,CASSLASGQTDTQYF
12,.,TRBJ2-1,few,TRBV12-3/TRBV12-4,TGTGCCAGCAGTTTTGGCCCACATGAGCAGTTCTTC,CASSFGPHEQFF
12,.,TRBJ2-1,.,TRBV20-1,TGCAGTGCTAGACTGGCCCTAGATGAGCAGTTCTTC,CSARLALDEQFF
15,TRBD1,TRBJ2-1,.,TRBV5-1,TGCGCCAGCAGCCCCCGGGGACAGGGAGGTAATGAGCAGTTCTTC,CASSPRGQGGNEQFF
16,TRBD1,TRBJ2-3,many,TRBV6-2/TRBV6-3,TGTGCCAGCAGTTCCAGGGGGCTAGGTAGCACAGATACGCAGTATTTT,CASSSRGLGSTDTQYF
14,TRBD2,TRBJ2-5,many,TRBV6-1,TGTGCCAGCGCCCCTAGCGGCAACCAAGAGACCCAGTACTTC,CASAPSGNQETQYF
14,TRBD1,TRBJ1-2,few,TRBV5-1,TGCGCCAGCAGCGCCCGGACAGGGGGAAGTGGCTACACCTTC,CASSARTGGSGYTF
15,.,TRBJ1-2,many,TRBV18,TGTGCCAGCTCACCACCGTCCAGATCGAACTATGGCTACACCTTC,CASSPPSRSNYGYTF
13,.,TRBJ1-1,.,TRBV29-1,TGCAGCGCCGGTGGAATTGGGGGATCTGAAGCTTTCTTT,CSAGGIGGSEAFF
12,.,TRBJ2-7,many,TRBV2,TGTGCCAGCACCGAGGGAGGGGGCGAGCAGTACTTC,CASTEGGGEQYF
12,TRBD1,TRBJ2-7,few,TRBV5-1,TGCGCCAGCAGCTTTACAGGGGTCGAGCAGTACTTC,CASSFTGVEQYF
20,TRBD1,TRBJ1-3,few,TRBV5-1,TGCGCCAGCAGCTTGGTCGCCCCTTCCGGGACAGCTAACTCTGGAAACACCATATATTTT,CASSLVAPSGTANSGNTIYF
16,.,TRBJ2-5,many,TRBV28,TGTGCCAGCAGTACACCGGGACCCCCGACCCAAGAGACCCAGTACTTC,CASSTPGPPTQETQYF
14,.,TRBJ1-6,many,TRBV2,TGTGCCAGCATATCAGGGAGACTCAATTCACCCCTCCACTTT,CASISGRLNSPLHF
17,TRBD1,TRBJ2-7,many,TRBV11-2,TGTGCCAGCAGCTTAGTCATCGGACAGGGTGGCCACTACGAGCAGTACTTC,CASSLVIGQGGHYEQYF
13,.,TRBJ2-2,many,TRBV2,TGTGCCAGCAGTGACAGGGAAACCGGGGAGCTGTTTTTT,CASSDRETGELFF
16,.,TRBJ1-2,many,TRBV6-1,TGTGCCAGCACTCCAGAGACATACCGAGCTAACTATGGCTACACCTTC,CASTPETYRANYGYTF
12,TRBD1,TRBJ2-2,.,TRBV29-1,TGCAGCGTTGGCCAGGGGGCCGGGGAGCTGTTTTTT,CSVGQGAGELFF
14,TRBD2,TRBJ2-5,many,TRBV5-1,TGCGCCAGCAGCCCCGGAGCGGGGAGAGAGACCCAGTACTTC,CASSPGAGRETQYF
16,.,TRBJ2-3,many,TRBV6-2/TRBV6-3,TGTGCCAGCAGTTACGGTCGGCCCGGGGGCACAGATACGCAGTATTTT,CASSYGRPGGTDTQYF
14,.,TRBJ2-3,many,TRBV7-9,TGTGCCAGCAGCTCTAACACGGGGCCAGATACGCAGTATTTT,CASSSNTGPDTQYF
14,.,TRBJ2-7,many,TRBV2,TGTGCCAGCAGTGAAGGGTACCCCCCCTACGAGCAGTACTTC,CASSEGYPPYEQYF
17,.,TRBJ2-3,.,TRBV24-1,TGTGCCACCAGTGACCCAGTAGGATCTGGGGTCTTAAATACGCAGTATTTT,CATSDPVGSGVLNTQYF